This T cell receptor (beta chain) was identified during a study of T cell changes during pregnancy in multiple sclerosis. Produced via immunoSEQ multiplex PCR; TCRdb's table is partial and in-frame only. The sample includes some 20,000 clones, about 90% of them seen just once. The receptor was derived from a female donor in good health, enrolled as a control in a pregnancy study. This specimen consisted of CD4+ T cells from peripheral blood mononuclear cells, obtained in the third trimester of pregnancy.

The DNA of the CDR3 is TGCGCCAGCAGCCGGGGACTAGGTCTCTACGAGCAGTACTTC. It yields the protein CASSRGLGLYEQYF. V and J are TRBV4-1 and TRBJ2-7; 8 bases match TRBD2. V lost 4 bases, J lost 3 bases, and 5 bases stayed unmatched. Germline values: CDR1 MGHRA, CDR2 YSYEKL. The CDR3 spans 14 residues.